Sequencing of this TCR beta chain was carried out in a study of early T cells in non-severe SARS-CoV-2 infection. CDR3 length: 16 amino acids. Germline values: CDR1 SGHAT, CDR2 FQNNGV. V lost 5 bases and J lost 3; bases outside the gene matches: 11. Via MiXCR, TCRdb re-called the 5' RACE reads, giving one row per CDR3 protein. The repertoire holds tens of thousands of distinct CDR3 sequences, with around 12% as singletons. The sample was whole blood, taken at baseline. This TCR derives from an adult who was a healthcare worker with PCR-confirmed SARS-CoV-2 infection or an uninfected control (not recorded which). V is TRBV11-2 and J is TRBJ2-3, with 7 bases aligning to TRBD1. CDR3 DNA sequence: TGTGCCAGCAGCGCCCGACAGGGATCGGGGACAGATACGCAGTATTTT. Translated, it gives CASSARQGSGTDTQYF.